This is a list of T cell receptor beta chains from one sample in a study of T cells in Graves' hyperthyroidism and ophthalmopathy. TCRdb reprocessed the multiplex PCR reads via MiXCR and lists one record per CDR3 protein. The sample holds around 570,000 distinct CDR3 sequences, about 20% seen once. Sequenced sample: blood. The receptors come from a man aged 35 to 55 with Graves' ophthalmopathy. Each CDR3 is given with its conserved first and last residue. A D gene is named only where the DNA matches it firmly.

J | D | V | CDR3
TRBJ2-1 | TRBD2 | TRBV11-2 | CASGYPPTGTSGIFYNEQFF
TRBJ1-6 | - | TRBV7-8 | CASSRGQSSYNSPLHF
TRBJ2-3 | - | TRBV20-1 | CTPKDLYTDTQYF
TRBJ2-5 | TRBD1 | TRBV7-7 | CASSLMDRTQETQYF
TRBJ2-1 | - | TRBV20-1 | CSAHSLGYNEQFF
TRBJ1-5 | - | TRBV6-2/TRBV6-3 | CASSKQGSNQPQHF
TRBJ1-5 | - | TRBV27 | CASSLMGAGNQPQHF
TRBJ2-3 | - | TRBV7-2 | CASSTQGTQYF
TRBJ2-1 | TRBD2 | TRBV18 | CASSPHEGGDNEQFF
TRBJ1-1 | - | TRBV6-2/TRBV6-3 | CASSYTGNTEAFF
TRBJ1-5 | - | TRBV30 | CAWSPSNQPQHF
TRBJ2-1 | TRBD2 | TRBV7-8 | CASSSGTSRYEQFF
TRBJ2-7 | TRBD1 | TRBV7-9 | CASSSDRGRAYEQYF
TRBJ2-1 | TRBD2 | TRBV2 | CASSEWGGSSYNEQFF
TRBJ1-6 | TRBD1 | TRBV6-1 | CASSAPGGSNSPLHF
TRBJ2-2 | - | TRBV3-1 | CASSQDNRAGELFF
TRBJ1-2 | - | TRBV19 | CASSIGSTRPSGYTF
TRBJ2-4 | - | TRBV7-3 | CASSRLPRGIQYF
TRBJ1-5 | - | TRBV12-3/TRBV12-4 | CASGSGNQPQHF
TRBJ1-2 | TRBD1 | TRBV7-9 | CATERTGVNGYTF
TRBJ2-3 | - | TRBV9 | CASSLSGTPTDTQYF
TRBJ2-5 | TRBD2 | TRBV10-3 | CAIRDPSGAQETQYF
TRBJ1-6 | - | TRBV11-1 | CASSPWRANSPLHF
TRBJ2-1 | - | TRBV2 | CASGTSTSYNEQFF
TRBJ1-3 | - | TRBV12-3/TRBV12-4 | CASSLTGNTIYF
TRBJ2-5 | TRBD1 | TRBV19 | CASSIGTGGQETQYF
TRBJ2-3 | TRBD2 | TRBV29-1 | CSVWTSSTTDTQYF
TRBJ2-1 | - | TRBV7-6 | CASSLEPATNKQFF
TRBJ2-3 | TRBD1 | TRBV12-3/TRBV12-4 | CASSFGTGTDTQYF
TRBJ2-5 | TRBD2 | TRBV5-1 | CASKDGSGGAGTQYF
TRBJ1-1 | - | TRBV28 | CASSLSYGDTEAFF
TRBJ2-1 | TRBD1 | TRBV12-3/TRBV12-4 | CASSLGGQGGYEQFF
TRBJ2-3 | TRBD2 | TRBV24-1 | CATSPSGRSWDTDTQYF